This T cell receptor beta chain was profiled in a study of tumor-infiltrating lymphocytes in glioblastoma multiforme. Three nested ARM-PCR rounds with V-beta and C-beta primers built TCRB libraries. No unique molecular identifiers were described for these TCRB libraries. One entry per CDR3 protein results from TCRdb running MiXCR on the multiplex PCR reads. The sample holds around 30,000 distinct CDR3 sequences, 60% to 65% seen once. This clonotype was counted between two and nine times. The germline gene is not matched at one end of the junction; a read error may be the cause. Germline V lookup: CDR1 SGHNT, CDR2 YENEEA. The CDR3 consists of 13 residues.

Sequenced material: brain tumor tissue. The genes are TRBV11-3 and TRBJ2-1; a weak D match, TRBD1 (5 bases). The receptor was isolated from a male donor with glioblastoma. CDR3 coding DNA: TGTGCCAGCAGCTTAGATAGGGGTAATGCGCAGTTTTTC. Encoded protein: CASSLDRGNAQFF.